The 27 T cell receptor beta chains given below trace back to one sample, sequenced in a study of T cell responses to AZD1222 COVID-19 vaccine (dated by TCRdb to the early 2020s). The library was prepared using the immunoSEQ multiplex PCR assay. The table comes from immuneACCESS by way of TCRdb, which keeps in-frame sequences with V and J called. Part of the clones is missing from these tables; in studies checked, under half for an unresolved V gene and the rest for unknown reasons. In this sample the table shows over 15,000 clones, around 92% of which occur a single time. The ten largest make up 8.7% of the sample. Reading the label with the study, this specimen's time point is: about 28 days (+/-7) after the second vaccine dose. The source was peripheral blood, collected 28 days after the second AZD1222 dose. These receptors all come from an adult who received the AZD1222 COVID-19 vaccine.

Here the CDR3 reads CASSLGFGSISYEQYF. The CDR3 DNA reads TGCGCCAGCAGCTTGGGGTTTGGCAGTATCTCCTACGAGCAGTACTTC. The chain couples TRBV5-1 to TRBJ2-7; D is ambiguous. The V gene lost 0 bases and the J gene lost 0 bases, with 13 bases spanning the gap. Germline V gene lookup returns CDR1 SGHRS and CDR2 YFSETQ. The CDR3 sequence is 16 residues long.

The chain has TRBV10-2 and TRBJ1-6, with D unresolved. The CDR3 covers 13 residues. Germline V CDR1 and CDR2: WSHSY, SAAADI. The germline V and J ends were trimmed by 3 bases and 9 bases, with 9 bases remaining between them. The CDR3 nucleotides are TGCGCCAGCAGTGACAGCAGGCCTTCACCCCTCCACTTT. This gives the protein CASSDSRPSPLHF.

The V call is TRBV19, the J call TRBJ1-5; 9 bases match TRBD1. This CDR3 has 16 residues. Germline-derived CDR1 and CDR2 are LNHDA and SQIVND (reference sequence). The V gene end was trimmed by 6 bases and the J gene end by 2 bases; junction bases not matched to a gene: 8. The chain's CDR3 is CASRPAGQGGNQPQHF. The CDR3 region has the DNA TGTGCCAGTAGGCCGGCGGGACAGGGTGGCAATCAGCCCCAGCATTTT.

J is TRBJ1-6 and V is TRBV9; TRBD1 matches 8 bases. V trimming: 4 bases; J trimming: 9 bases; junction bases outside the gene matches: 12. CDR3 size: 16 residues. The germline V gene has CDR1 SGDLS and CDR2 YYNGEE. Here the CDR3 DNA reads TGTGCCAGCAGCCCGGATCCGGACAGGGTGGCTTCACCCCTCCACTTT. Protein: CASSPDPDRVASPLHF.

The chain carries TRBV3-1 (or the pseudogene TRBV3-2) and TRBJ1-1; 7 bases are shared with TRBD1. V lost 4 bases to trimming and J lost 6 bases; unmatched junction nucleotides: 5. This CDR3 spans 13 amino acids. Germline CDR1 and CDR2: LGHDT and YNNKEL (reference sequence). The CDR3, as DNA: TGTGCCAGCAGCCCCAGGGGGGGGCCTGAAGCTTTCTTT. Translation gives CASSPRGGPEAFF.

The rearrangement links TRBV12-3 or TRBV12-4 to TRBJ1-4; D remains ambiguous. The CDR3 is made up of 12 amino acids. The germline V and J ends were trimmed by 3 bases and 3 bases, with 2 bases remaining between them. This chain's CDR3 is CASSFANEKLFF. Here the CDR3 DNA reads TGTGCCAGCAGTTTTGCTAATGAAAAACTGTTTTTT.

This clone was detected once. The genes are TRBV19 and TRBJ2-5; D not resolved. V was pared by 3 bases and J by 2 bases, with 10 bases between. The CDR3 loop spans 14 amino acids. Per the germline V gene, CDR1 is LNHDA and CDR2 is SQIVND (reference sequence). The CDR3 nucleotides are TGTGCCAGTAGTATCACTCCGAGACAAGAGACCCAGTACTTC. This sequence encodes CASSITPRQETQYF.

This rearrangement joins TRBV19 to TRBJ1-5; tentative D call: TRBD1 (5 bases). V lost 6 bases to trimming and J lost 7 bases, with 13 bases between them. The CDR3 is 13 amino acids. Per the germline V gene, CDR1 is LNHDA and CDR2 is SQIVND (reference sequence). The CDR3 DNA is TGTGCCAGTAGCCAGGATTGGGGCCAGCCCCAGCATTTT. Translated: CASSQDWGQPQHF.

This chain links TRBV4-2 with TRBJ1-3, with D unresolved. The V end was cut by 1 base, the J end by 0 bases, with 10 bases between. The germline gives CDR1 LGHNA, CDR2 YNFKEQ. CDR3 length: 16 amino acids. The CDR3 nucleotides are TGTGCCAGCAGCCAAGTTGGCGACCGCTCTGGAAACACCATATATTTT. This translates into CASSQVGDRSGNTIYF.

In this sample, this clone turned up once. This sequence joins TRBV2 and TRBJ2-1; 12 bases map to TRBD2. With V trimmed by 5 bases and J by 1 base, 0 bases remained unmatched. Germline CDR1 SNHLY, CDR2 FYNNEI. The CDR3 spans 15 residues. The CDR3 spells CASSLAGGSYNEQFF. The CDR3 DNA reads TGTGCCAGCAGTCTAGCGGGAGGGTCCTACAATGAGCAGTTCTTC. Complete variable domain (other parts from reference TRBV2 and TRBJ2-1): EPEVTQTPSHQVTQMGQEVILRCVPISNHLYFYWYRQILGQKVEFLVSFYNNEISEKSEIFDDQFSVERPDGSNFTLKIRSTKLEDSAMYFCASSLAGGSYNEQFFGPGTRLTVL.

This clone has more than one count but fewer than ten. The chain recombines TRBV10-3 with TRBJ1-5; perhaps TRBD1 as D (6 bases). There are 13 residues in the CDR3. Germline V lookup: CDR1 ENHRY, CDR2 SYGVKD. With 5 bases removed from V and 5 bases from J, the gap between germline ends came to 10 bases. The DNA of the CDR3 is TGTGCCATCAGTATGGACAGAGATCAGCCCCAGCATTTT. Residues: CAISMDRDQPQHF.

The rearrangement uses TRBV27 and TRBJ2-5; D uncertain. The length of the CDR3 is 14 residues. Germline V gives CDR1 MNHEY, CDR2 SMNVEV (reference sequence). V was cut by 8 bases and J by 5 bases, with 18 bases left in between. The CDR3 protein is CASSPGDSLETQYF. The DNA for the CDR3 is TGTGCCAGCTCCCCCGGTGACTCCCTGGAGACCCAGTACTTC.

The chain joins TRBV29-1 to TRBJ1-1; perhaps TRBD1 as D (6 bases). Per the germline V gene, CDR1 is SQVTM and CDR2 is ANQGSEA. With 7 bases removed from V and 5 bases from J, the gap between germline ends came to 11 bases. CDR3 length equals 11 residues. The CDR3 loop reads CSGTAFTEAFF. In nucleotides, the CDR3 is TGCAGCGGGACAGCCTTTACTGAAGCTTTCTTT. Complete variable domain (other parts from reference TRBV29-1 and TRBJ1-1): SAVISQKPSRDICQRGTSLTIQCQVDSQVTMMFWYRQQPGQSLTLIATANQGSEATYESGFVIDKFPISRPNLTFSTLTVSNMSPEDSSIYLCSGTAFTEAFFGQGTRLTVV.

The V gene is TRBV27, the J gene TRBJ1-1, with D possibly TRBD1 on 6 matching bases. V was cut by 5 bases and J by 0 bases, with 16 bases left in between. The CDR3 extends over 16 amino acids. CDR1 is MNHEY and CDR2 is SMNVEV in the germline V gene (reference sequence). CDR3 sequence (DNA): TGTGCCAGCAGTCCGACGACAGGCCGAATGAACACTGAAGCTTTCTTT. Translating it yields CASSPTTGRMNTEAFF.

The chain recombines TRBV5-1 with TRBJ2-5; D gene ambiguous. V was pared by 4 bases and J by 2 bases, with 6 bases between. The CDR3 has 12 residues. Germline CDR1 is SGHRS and CDR2 is YFSETQ. The CDR3: CASSRVQETQYF. CDR3 in DNA: TGCGCCAGCAGCAGGGTTCAAGAGACCCAGTACTTC.

This clone was counted between two and nine times. The chain combines TRBV6-2 or TRBV6-3 with TRBJ2-6, with D unclear. The ends were cut back, 0 bases at V and 0 bases at J, with 3 bases in the middle. The CDR3 is 15 residues long. CDR1 and CDR2 from the germline V gene are MNHEY and SVGEGT. The DNA for the CDR3 is TGTGCCAGCAGTTACTCGAGCTCTGGGGCCAACGTCCTGACTTTC. This gives the protein CASSYSSSGANVLTF.

Here the CDR3 DNA reads TGTGCCAGCTCACCACAGGGAAGTGATGAAAAACTGTTTTTT. Amino acids: CASSPQGSDEKLFF. The rearrangement links TRBV18 to TRBJ1-4; D is uncertain. Germline lookup yields CDR1 KGHSH and CDR2 LQKENI. Trimming took 1 base from V and 6 from J, leaving 9 bases between them. This CDR3 contains 14 residues.

J is TRBJ2-1 and V is TRBV7-9, with 7 bases fitting TRBD2. The ends lost 0 bases at V and 6 bases at J; junction bases unmatched: 8. The V gene's germline CDR1 is SEHNR and CDR2 FQNEAQ (reference sequence). The CDR3 spans 16 residues. The CDR3 sequence: CASSLAGGRLLNEQFF. CDR3 in DNA: TGTGCCAGCAGCTTAGCGGGCGGGAGATTACTCAATGAGCAGTTCTTC.

CDR3 DNA: TGTGCCAGCAGTTACTCCGGAAGCATGAACACTGAAGCTTTCTTT. Protein: CASSYSGSMNTEAFF. This sequence joins TRBV6-5 and TRBJ1-1; unclear D gene. Germline CDR1 and CDR2: MNHEY and SVGAGI. The CDR3 has 15 amino acids. V shed 0 bases and J shed 0 bases, with 8 bases lying between them.

The chain is built from TRBV6-5 and TRBJ1-3; no clear D gene. Trimming removed 6 bases from V and 0 bases from J, with 12 bases in between. The CDR3 extends over 15 amino acids. Germline-derived CDR1 and CDR2 are MNHEY and SVGAGI. CDR3 residues: CASRRDEPSGNTIYF. The CDR3 region has the DNA TGTGCCAGCAGGCGCGACGAACCCTCTGGAAACACCATATATTTT.

The CDR3 spells CASSSEGSTVHF. The CDR3 nucleotides are TGTGCCAGCAGCTCGGAGGGTTCTACGGTCCATTTT. V is TRBV7-4 and J is TRBJ1-5; D unclear. V was shortened by 4 bases and J by 16 bases, with 17 bases between the two germline ends. This CDR3 contains 12 residues. Germline-derived CDR1 and CDR2 are SGHVT and SQSDAQ.

The chain recombines TRBV3-1 (or the pseudogene TRBV3-2) with TRBJ2-1, with D possibly being TRBD2 (7 bases). This CDR3 region has 15 residues. V was trimmed by 1 base and J by 7 bases, leaving 14 bases between them. Germline CDR1 and CDR2: LGHDT and YNNKEL (reference sequence). CDR3 sequence: CASSQGGGPRNEQFF. The CDR3 DNA is TGTGCCAGCAGCCAAGGGGGGGGCCCGAGGAATGAGCAGTTCTTC.

V gene TRBV10-1 combines with J gene TRBJ2-2, with 9 positions matching TRBD2. The J segment lost 4 bases and the V segment lost 6 bases, leaving 0 bases of the junction unmatched. This CDR3 has 13 residues. CDR1 is WNHNN and CDR2 is SYGVQD in the germline V gene (reference sequence). CDR3 amino acids: CASRAGGTGELFF. Written as DNA, the CDR3 is TGCGCCAGCAGAGCGGGGGGCACCGGGGAGCTGTTTTTT.

The table lists this clone with a few counts. The chain is built from TRBV5-1 and TRBJ2-7; 12 bases are a match to TRBD2. Losses at the gene ends were 4 bases for V and 6 bases for J; bases not matched to a gene: 5. The CDR3 is 14 amino acids. CDR1 and CDR2 (germline): SGHRS, YFSETQ. The DNA of the CDR3 is TGCGCCAGCAGCACGGGACTAGCGGGCCCCGAGCAGTACTTC. This codes for CASSTGLAGPEQYF.

The chain is built from TRBV7-9 and TRBJ1-1; no firm D call. The CDR3 runs 15 residues. The germline V gene has CDR1 SEHNR and CDR2 FQNEAQ (reference sequence). V was cut by 1 base and J by 0 bases, with 9 bases left in between. The CDR3 sequence: CASSLVPNMNTEAFF. The CDR3 DNA sequence: TGTGCCAGCAGCTTAGTTCCGAACATGAACACTGAAGCTTTCTTT. Looking up the rest from reference TRBV7-9 and TRBJ1-1 gives the full variable domain: DTGVSQNPRHKITKRGQNVTFRCDPISEHNRLYWYRQTLGQGPEFLTYFQNEAQLEKSRLLSDRFSAERPKGSFSTLEIQRTEQGDSAMYLCASSLVPNMNTEAFFGQGTRLTVV.

This chain uses TRBV6-1 with TRBJ2-7, with D perhaps matching TRBD1 (6 bases). The germline CDR1 and CDR2 sequences are MNHNS and SASEGT. The CDR3 runs to 14 residues. Trimming removed 0 bases from V and 2 bases from J, with 8 bases in between. The CDR3 loop reads CASSEATGTYEQYF. DNA for the CDR3: TGTGCCAGCAGTGAAGCGACAGGTACCTACGAGCAGTACTTC.

This clone occurred once. The J gene is TRBJ1-2, the V gene TRBV6-5; 7 bases are a match to TRBD1. V was pared by 2 bases and J by 2 bases, with 5 bases of the junction left unmatched. Germline CDR1 reads MNHEY; CDR2 reads SVGAGI. The CDR3 extends over 15 amino acids. Here the CDR3 reads CASSYTTGTNYGYTF. The CDR3 DNA sequence: TGTGCCAGCAGTTACACGACAGGGACAAACTATGGCTACACCTTC.